This passage covers 7 T cell receptor beta chains from one sample sequenced in a study of blood T cell repertoires in COVID-19. Profiling relied on immunoSEQ multiplex PCR, and the TCRdb table lists in-frame clones only, not all of them. The table shows about 40,000 clones, with 75% to 90% occurring only once. Source material: peripheral blood. The receptors were sampled from a woman aged 70-85 years with acute or convalescent COVID-19.

This chain connects TRBV13 to TRBJ2-5, with TRBD1 as a possible D gene (5 bases). The CDR3 contains 14 residues. Germline lookup yields CDR1 PRHDT and CDR2 FYEKMQ (reference sequence). The V end was cut by 6 bases, the J end by 0 bases, with 11 bases between. The CDR3 loop reads CASRLTGDQETQYF. CDR3 bases: TGTGCCAGCAGGTTAACAGGTGACCAAGAGACCCAGTACTTC.

CDR3 in amino acids: CASSLISGEETQYF. DNA of the CDR3: TGTGCCAGCAGCTTAATTTCCGGAGAAGAGACCCAGTACTTC. This rearrangement joins TRBV7-6 to TRBJ2-5; no definite D call. Germline assignment: CDR1 SGHVS and CDR2 FNYEAQ. The ends were cut back, 2 bases at V and 3 bases at J, with 10 bases in the middle. The CDR3 runs 14 residues.

The chain uses TRBV28 and TRBJ1-3; tentatively, D is TRBD1 (5 bases). This CDR3 contains 18 residues. Trimming cost V 6 bases and J 5 bases, with 26 bases left between them. Germline V CDR1 and CDR2: MDHEN, SYDVKM. CDR3 in amino acids: CASSLPLTPGVGRNTIYF. In DNA, the CDR3 is TGTGCCAGCAGCCTACCTTTAACTCCGGGGGTAGGGAGAAACACCATATATTTT.

This sequence joins TRBV6-2 or TRBV6-3 and TRBJ2-3, with D maybe TRBD2 (5 bases). The germline CDR1 and CDR2 sequences are MNHEY and SVGEGT. Trimming removed 2 bases from V and 1 base from J, with 13 bases in between. The CDR3 extends over 16 amino acids. CDR3 DNA: TGTGCCAGCAGTTACGGACTGCTCCACGGCACAGATACGCAGTATTTT. Translating it yields CASSYGLLHGTDTQYF.

This chain links TRBV7-2 with TRBJ2-2; unclear D gene. CDR3 length: 14 residues. The V end lost 2 bases, the J end lost 6 bases, and 10 bases lay between the germline ends. The germline gives CDR1 SGHTA, CDR2 FQGNSA. The CDR3 spells CASSLTPASGELFF. The CDR3 nucleotides are TGTGCCAGCAGCTTAACTCCTGCGTCCGGGGAGCTGTTTTTT.

The V gene is TRBV9, the J gene TRBJ2-3; 9 bases map to TRBD2. The CDR3 is 15 residues long. Germline trimming cut 2 bases from V and 5 bases from J; bases unmatched to any gene: 6. CDR1 and CDR2 from the germline V gene are SGDLS and YYNGEE. CDR3 coding DNA: TGTGCCAGCAGCGTGATGGGGCGGGAGGGAGATACGCAGTATTTT. Its translation is CASSVMGREGDTQYF.

J is TRBJ2-5 and V is TRBV9; 7 nucleotides agree with TRBD1. Unmatched junction bases numbered 11, after V lost 4 bases and J lost 2 bases. This CDR3 region has 16 residues. CDR1 and CDR2 (germline): SGDLS, YYNGEE. The CDR3 DNA follows: TGTGCCAGCAGCAAGCTACAGGGACAGCTTCAAGAGACCCAGTACTTC. Residues: CASSKLQGQLQETQYF.